This is a list of T cell receptor beta chains from one sample in a study of technical replicates of blood from four donors. TCRdb's table, derived via immunoSEQ multiplex PCR, lists solely in-frame clones and lacks some. This sample yields approximately 45,000 clones, of which roughly 96% are seen a single time; roughly 0.39% belongs to the top ten. Material: T cells isolated from PBMCs. Receptors originate from a human donor in good health. Each CDR3 is given with its conserved first and last residue. The D gene is left open where the match is weak. Only part of the rows carry a size: once, few, many, or a class if the clone is expanded.

v_call	j_call	d_call	clone_size	cdr3_aa	cdr3_nt
TRBV5-1	TRBJ1-1	TRBD1	.	CASSRTGEEAFF	TGCGCCAGCAGCCGCACAGGGGAGGAAGCTTTCTTT
TRBV2	TRBJ1-5	.	.	CASSGGFSNQPQHF	TGTGCCAGCAGTGGAGGGTTCAGCAATCAGCCCCAGCATTTT
TRBV28	TRBJ2-1	TRBD2	.	CASSFWTSGNNEQFF	TGTGCCAGCAGTTTTTGGACTAGCGGGAACAATGAGCAGTTCTTC
TRBV5-6	TRBJ1-2	.	.	CASSLQAGSYTF	TGTGCCAGCAGCTTGCAGGCAGGGAGCTACACCTTC
TRBV4-1	TRBJ2-2	.	.	CASSQDRLVGTGELFF	TGCGCCAGCAGCCAAGACAGACTAGTGGGCACCGGGGAGCTGTTTTTT
TRBV7-9	TRBJ2-3	TRBD1	.	CASSLEPGGSPDTQYF	TGTGCCAGCAGCTTAGAACCAGGGGGATCCCCAGATACGCAGTATTTT
TRBV11-3	TRBJ2-7	TRBD2	.	CASSFSGGSSYEQYF	TGTGCCAGCAGCTTTAGCGGGGGCAGCTCCTACGAGCAGTACTTC
TRBV29-1	TRBJ2-1	TRBD1	.	CSVGQGSDEQFF	TGCAGCGTCGGACAGGGGAGCGATGAGCAGTTCTTC
TRBV28	TRBJ1-5	TRBD1	once	CASSPPGTGNQPQHF	TGTGCCAGCAGTCCGCCCGGGACAGGGAATCAGCCCCAGCATTTT
TRBV5-1	TRBJ2-1	TRBD2	once	CASSLLALAGLNEQFF	TGCGCCAGCAGCTTGCTGGCACTAGCGGGCCTCAATGAGCAGTTCTTC
TRBV4-3	TRBJ1-1	.	.	CASSPSDTSNTEAFF	TGCGCCAGCAGCCCGTCCGACACCTCGAACACTGAAGCTTTCTTT
TRBV13	TRBJ1-1	.	.	CASSFQMNTEAFF	TGTGCCAGCAGCTTTCAGATGAACACTGAAGCTTTCTTT
TRBV9	TRBJ2-5	.	once	CASSVYGTSSGETQYF	TGTGCCAGCAGCGTATACGGGACTTCGAGCGGGGAGACCCAGTACTTC
TRBV15	TRBJ1-5	.	.	CATSRDRGIFDQPQHF	TGTGCCACCAGCAGGGACCGGGGGATTTTCGATCAGCCCCAGCATTTT
TRBV11-2	TRBJ2-7	TRBD1	once	CASSLSGQATYEQYF	TGTGCCAGCAGCTTGTCCGGACAGGCTACCTACGAGCAGTACTTC
TRBV2	TRBJ1-4	TRBD1	.	CASSSLQGRAANEKLFF	TGTGCCAGCAGCTCATTACAGGGGCGGGCTGCTAATGAAAAACTGTTTTTT